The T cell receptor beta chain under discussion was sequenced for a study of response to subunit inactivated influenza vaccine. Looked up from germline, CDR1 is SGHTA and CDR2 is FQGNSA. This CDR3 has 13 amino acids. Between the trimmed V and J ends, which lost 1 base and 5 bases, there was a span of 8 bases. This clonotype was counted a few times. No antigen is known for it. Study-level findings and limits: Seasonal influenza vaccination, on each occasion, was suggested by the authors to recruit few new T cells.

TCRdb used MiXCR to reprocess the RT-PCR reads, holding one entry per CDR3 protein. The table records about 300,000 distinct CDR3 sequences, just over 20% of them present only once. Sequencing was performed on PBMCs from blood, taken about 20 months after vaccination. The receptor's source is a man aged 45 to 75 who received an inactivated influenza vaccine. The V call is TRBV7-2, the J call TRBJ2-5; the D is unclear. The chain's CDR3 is CASSLELGETQYF. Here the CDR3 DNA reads TGTGCCAGCAGCTTAGAGTTAGGGGAGACCCAGTACTTC.